The following is a T cell receptor (beta chain) sequence with its context. Its antigen is currently unknown. This entry is derived from a study of chemoradiotherapy in HPV16-positive cancers. Repeated repertoire sampling spanned the course of chemoradiotherapy. General study results and limits: Candidate HPV-specific clones and E7-related TCR motifs grew in tumor during treatment.

Data came from immunoSEQ multiplex PCR; TCRdb stores just in-frame clones and leaves some out. The sample includes several thousand clones, 77% seen only once; the top ten take 6.3%. V lost 3 bases, J lost 3 bases, and 11 bases lay in between. The CDR3 is 14 residues long. CDR1 and CDR2 from the germline V gene are KGHSH and LQKENI. Specimen: tumor tissue, collected from a patient who underwent chemoradiotherapy. This chain links TRBV18 with TRBJ1-1; TRBD1 might be the D (6 bases). The sequence was collected from a human donor with HPV-associated anogenital cancer. The CDR3 loop reads CASSPTEGDTEAFF. In DNA, the CDR3 is TGTGCCAGCTCACCCACGGAGGGGGACACTGAAGCTTTCTTT.